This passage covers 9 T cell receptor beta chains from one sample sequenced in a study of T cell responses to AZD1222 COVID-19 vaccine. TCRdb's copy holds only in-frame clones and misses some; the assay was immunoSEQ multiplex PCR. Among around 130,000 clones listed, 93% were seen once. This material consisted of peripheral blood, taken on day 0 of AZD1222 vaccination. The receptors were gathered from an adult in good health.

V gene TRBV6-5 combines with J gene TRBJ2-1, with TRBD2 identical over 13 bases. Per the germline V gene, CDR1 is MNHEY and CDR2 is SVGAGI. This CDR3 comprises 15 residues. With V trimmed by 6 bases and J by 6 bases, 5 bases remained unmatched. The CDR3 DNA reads TGTGCCAGCAGCCAACTAGCGGGGGGGGCCAATGAGCAGTTCTTC. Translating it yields CASSQLAGGANEQFF.

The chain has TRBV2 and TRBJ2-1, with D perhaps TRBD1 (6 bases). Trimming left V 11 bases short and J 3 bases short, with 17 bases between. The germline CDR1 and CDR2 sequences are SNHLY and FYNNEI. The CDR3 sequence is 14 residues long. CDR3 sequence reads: CAVNPRTVYNEQFF. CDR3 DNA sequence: TGTGCCGTGAACCCCAGGACAGTCTACAATGAGCAGTTCTTC.

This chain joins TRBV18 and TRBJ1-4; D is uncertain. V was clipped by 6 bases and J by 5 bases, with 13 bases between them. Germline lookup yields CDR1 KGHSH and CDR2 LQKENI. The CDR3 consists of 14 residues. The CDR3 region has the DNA TGTGCCAGCTCCCCAACAAGTGGCAATGAAAAACTGTTTTTT. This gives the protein CASSPTSGNEKLFF.

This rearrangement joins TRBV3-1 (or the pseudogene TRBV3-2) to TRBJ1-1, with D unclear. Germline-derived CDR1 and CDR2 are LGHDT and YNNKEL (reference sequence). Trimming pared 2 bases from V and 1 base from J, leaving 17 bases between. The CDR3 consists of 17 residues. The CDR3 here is CASSQLLNDAKNTEAFF. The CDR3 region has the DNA TGTGCCAGCAGCCAACTTCTTAACGACGCCAAGAACACTGAAGCTTTCTTT.

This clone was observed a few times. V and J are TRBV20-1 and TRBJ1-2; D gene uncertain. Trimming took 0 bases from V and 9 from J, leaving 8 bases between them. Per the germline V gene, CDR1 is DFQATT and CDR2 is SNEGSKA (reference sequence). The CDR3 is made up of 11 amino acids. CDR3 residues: CSARDEGSYTF. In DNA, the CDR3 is TGCAGTGCTAGAGATGAGGGAAGCTACACCTTC.

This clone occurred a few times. The CDR3 is CASSLDRGPLHF. The CDR3 bases are TGTGCCAGCAGTTTGGACCGAGGGCCCCTCCACTTT. The rearrangement links TRBV12-3 or TRBV12-4 to TRBJ1-6, with no clear D. V shed 3 bases and J shed 13 bases, with 10 bases lying between them. The CDR3 length is 12 residues.

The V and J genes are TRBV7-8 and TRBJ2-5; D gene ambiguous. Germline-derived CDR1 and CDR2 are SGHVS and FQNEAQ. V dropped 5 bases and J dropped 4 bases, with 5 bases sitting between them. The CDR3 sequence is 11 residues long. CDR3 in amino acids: CASSPGETQYF. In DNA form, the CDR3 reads TGTGCCAGCAGCCCCGGAGAGACCCAGTACTTC.

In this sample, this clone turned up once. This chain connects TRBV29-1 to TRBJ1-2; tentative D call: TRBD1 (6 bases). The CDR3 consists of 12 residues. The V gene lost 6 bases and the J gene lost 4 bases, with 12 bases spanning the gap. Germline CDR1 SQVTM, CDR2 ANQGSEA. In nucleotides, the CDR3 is TGCAGCGTCGCTGGACAGCCCTATGGCTACACCTTC. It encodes CSVAGQPYGYTF.

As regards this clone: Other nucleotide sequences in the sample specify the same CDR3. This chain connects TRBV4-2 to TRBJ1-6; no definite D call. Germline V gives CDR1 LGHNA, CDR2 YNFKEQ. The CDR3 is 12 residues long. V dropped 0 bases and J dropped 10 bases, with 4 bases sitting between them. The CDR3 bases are TGTGCCAGCAGCCAAGATAGCTCACCCCTCCACTTT. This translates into CASSQDSSPLHF.